Here is one TCR beta chain with its context. What it recognizes is unknown. The sample belongs to a study of blood T cells in healthy people across ages. Samples had at least 7 million PBMCs isolated from them. Study-level points and caveats: In long-lived donors, naive CD4+ cell counts and diversity exceeded those of aged donors. Older age coincided with a roughly linear decline in TCR beta diversity per million T cells.

Next came a second PCR, run for roughly 6 to 11 cycles, which used a sample-barcoded 5' primer along with a J-beta primer mix. Each of the cDNA molecules was tagged by a template-switch adaptor with 12 random nucleotides. A single record per CDR3 protein comes from TCRdb applying MiXCR to the 5' RACE reads. The sample includes hundreds of thousands of distinct CDR3 sequences, roughly three fifths of them seen just once. Per the germline V gene, CDR1 is SGHTA and CDR2 is FQGNSA. This CDR3 has 13 residues. Trimming cost V 1 base and J 7 bases, with 5 bases left between them. This chain connects TRBV7-2 to TRBJ1-6; D is unresolved. This TCR derives from a man in his forties in good health. Sequencing was carried out using blood. The CDR3 nucleotides read TGTGCCAGCAGCTTAGAACGGAATTCACCCCTCCACTTT. Translated, it gives CASSLERNSPLHF.